The 20 T cell receptor beta chains in this list originate from one sample, sequenced in a study of early T cells in non-severe SARS-CoV-2 infection. One entry per CDR3 protein, called by TCRdb with MiXCR from the 5' RACE reads. The sample consists of tens of thousands of distinct CDR3 sequences, about a tenth of them appearing once. The specimen was whole blood, collected at baseline. These receptors all stem from an adult who was a healthcare worker with PCR-confirmed SARS-CoV-2 infection or an uninfected control (not recorded which).

The genes are TRBV2 and TRBJ2-1; D is possibly TRBD1 or TRBD2 (7 bases each). V was shortened by 2 bases and J by 10 bases, with 15 bases between the two germline ends. The CDR3 extends over 14 amino acids. Per germline, CDR1 SNHLY and CDR2 FYNNEI. The CDR3 reads CASSEPYQGGEQFF. The CDR3 bases are TGTGCCAGCAGTGAACCGTATCAGGGGGGGGAGCAGTTCTTC.

Ten or more counts support this clonotype. J is TRBJ2-3 and V is TRBV6-6, with D unresolved. The CDR3 runs 14 residues. Germline lookup yields CDR1 MNHNY and CDR2 SVGAGI (reference sequence). The V end was cut by 2 bases, the J end by 6 bases, with 12 bases between. The CDR3 coding sequence is TGTGCCAGCAGTTACGGCAGCCCCGGGGATACGCAGTATTTT. Its protein is CASSYGSPGDTQYF.

This clonotype has ten or more counts. The chain combines TRBV4-1 with TRBJ2-1; D not resolved. Germline assignment: CDR1 MGHRA and CDR2 YSYEKL. This CDR3 spans 18 amino acids. With 4 bases removed from V and 3 bases from J, the gap between germline ends came to 22 bases. The CDR3 loop is CASSPSLMAPQNYNEQFF. CDR3 DNA sequence: TGCGCCAGCAGCCCGTCCTTGATGGCCCCCCAAAACTACAATGAGCAGTTCTTC.

The chain is built from TRBV5-5 and TRBJ2-7; a weak D match, TRBD2 (6 bases). The germline V and J ends were trimmed by 0 bases and 2 bases, with 15 bases remaining between them. The CDR3 is 16 amino acids. Germline V gene sequence: CDR1 SGHKS, CDR2 YYEKEE (reference sequence). The CDR3 is CASSLGSGSSTYEQYF. The CDR3 DNA follows: TGTGCCAGCAGCTTGGGGTCCGGGAGTTCGACCTACGAGCAGTACTTC.

The chain employs TRBV19 and TRBJ1-2; no firm D call. The CDR3 has 14 amino acids. From germline, CDR1 is LNHDA and CDR2 SQIVND (reference sequence). Trimming left V 4 bases short and J 4 bases short, with 13 bases between. The CDR3 DNA reads TGTGCCAGTAGTAAGGGCCGGGCCCTCTATGGCTACACCTTC. It specifies CASSKGRALYGYTF. Combining the CDR3 with reference TRBV19 and TRBJ1-2 gives the whole variable domain DGGITQSPKYLFRKEGQNVTLSCEQNLNHDAMYWYRQDPGQGLRLIYYSQIVNDFQKGDIAEGYSVSREKKESFPLTVTSAQKNPTAFYLCASSKGRALYGYTFGSGTRLTVV.

This chain uses TRBV12-3 or TRBV12-4 with TRBJ2-7; 8 bases are a match to TRBD2. The CDR3 runs to 13 residues. The ends lost 5 bases at V and 0 bases at J; junction bases unmatched: 0. The CDR3 spells CASSSGSSYEQYF. The CDR3 nucleotides read TGTGCCAGCAGTAGCGGGAGCTCCTACGAGCAGTACTTC.

This clonotype has ten or more counts. The V and J genes are TRBV20-1 and TRBJ2-6, with D maybe TRBD1 (7 bases). The CDR3 is made up of 17 amino acids. The V end was cut by 2 bases, the J end by 0 bases, with 14 bases between. Germline CDR1 and CDR2: DFQATT and SNEGSKA (reference sequence). CDR3 bases: TGCAGTGCTAGACGCCCAGGGGGGAGCTCTGGGGCCAACGTCCTGACTTTC. Translated: CSARRPGGSSGANVLTF.

This clonotype was counted ten times or more. The chain joins TRBV5-1 to TRBJ1-2, with D possibly TRBD1 on 5 matching bases. V was cut by 0 bases and J by 2 bases, with 11 bases left in between. The germline gives CDR1 SGHRS, CDR2 YFSETQ. This CDR3 contains 15 residues. CDR3 nucleotides: TGCGCCAGCAGCTTGGTTGCAGGGCAAAACTATGGCTACACCTTC. It encodes CASSLVAGQNYGYTF.

The genes are TRBV9 and TRBJ1-3; D gene ambiguous. The germline V and J ends were trimmed by 0 bases and 3 bases, with 7 bases remaining between them. CDR3 size: 14 residues. CDR1 SGDLS and CDR2 YYNGEE come from the germline V gene. DNA of the CDR3: TGTGCCAGCAGCGTAGCAGGAAATGGAAACACCATATATTTT. Translating gives CASSVAGNGNTIYF.

This clonotype was picked up a small number of times. The chain carries TRBV10-3 and TRBJ2-5; TRBD1 might be the D (6 bases). Trimming removed 5 bases at V and 2 bases at J, with 9 bases between. Germline loops: CDR1 ENHRY, CDR2 SYGVKD. This CDR3 comprises 13 residues. The CDR3 reads CAISTGLQETQYF. In DNA form, the CDR3 reads TGTGCCATCAGTACAGGGCTTCAAGAGACCCAGTACTTC.

This sequence joins TRBV25-1 and TRBJ1-1; D is undetermined. This CDR3 has 13 residues. Germline V gene lookup returns CDR1 MGHDK and CDR2 SYGVNS. The V end lost 7 bases, the J end lost 1 base, and 10 bases lay between the germline ends. The CDR3 DNA reads as TGTGCCAGCACCCTAAGGGAGAACACTGAAGCTTTCTTT. Translation: CASTLRENTEAFF.

The chain carries TRBV10-2 and TRBJ1-2; 9 positions match TRBD1. V lost 6 bases, J lost 4 bases, and 3 bases stayed unmatched. This CDR3 has 13 amino acids. Germline V gene sequence: CDR1 WSHSY, CDR2 SAAADI. This CDR3 is CASRRTGAYGYTF. In DNA form, the CDR3 reads TGCGCCAGCAGAAGGACAGGGGCCTATGGCTACACCTTC.

V and J are TRBV6-1 and TRBJ1-1; TRBD1 aligns across 11 bases. J gave up 7 bases and V 6 bases, and 7 bases lay outside the gene matches. Germline V gene sequence: CDR1 MNHNS, CDR2 SASEGT. The CDR3 is 14 residues long. Written as DNA, the CDR3 is TGTGCCAGCAGCCAGGGACAGGGGGTAAGTGAAGCTTTCTTT. Its translation: CASSQGQGVSEAFF.

This clonotype occurred many times. The chain uses TRBV9 and TRBJ1-6; TRBD1 might be the D (5 bases). V was clipped by 1 base and J by 7 bases, with 12 bases between them. CDR1 is SGDLS, CDR2 YYNGEE, per germline. This CDR3 has 15 amino acids. The CDR3 DNA sequence: TGTGCCAGCAGCGTATCCGGGACCGGAAATTCACCCCTCCACTTT. It yields the protein CASSVSGTGNSPLHF.

This chain uses TRBV7-9 with TRBJ2-3; D is unclear. Germline V CDR1 and CDR2: SEHNR, FQNEAQ (reference sequence). V was cut by 8 bases and J by 5 bases, with 14 bases left in between. The CDR3 totals 13 residues. CDR3 region: CASVLNSIDTQYF. Written as DNA, the CDR3 is TGTGCCAGCGTGCTGAATTCGATAGATACGCAGTATTTT.

V and J are TRBV11-2 and TRBJ2-2; no clear D gene. Germline CDR1 is SGHAT and CDR2 is FQNNGV. V was trimmed by 0 bases and J by 4 bases, leaving 6 bases between them. The CDR3 has 14 amino acids. CDR3 amino acids: CASSLDWSTGELFF. CDR3 sequence (DNA): TGTGCCAGCAGCTTAGATTGGAGCACCGGGGAGCTGTTTTTT.

The V gene is TRBV2, the J gene TRBJ1-5; D is uncertain. The V and J ends lost 4 bases and 0 bases respectively, with 10 bases between them. There are 15 residues in the CDR3. Germline loops: CDR1 SNHLY, CDR2 FYNNEI. CDR3 DNA sequence: TGTGCCAGCAGTGTTTCTGGGCTTAGCAATCAGCCCCAGCATTTT. Its protein is CASSVSGLSNQPQHF.

This clonotype appeared a few times. V and J are TRBV7-3 and TRBJ1-6, with D possibly being TRBD1 (5 bases). The CDR3 extends over 14 amino acids. From germline, CDR1 is SGHTA and CDR2 FQGTGA. The V and J ends lost 3 bases and 7 bases respectively, with 10 bases between them. CDR3 in amino acids: CASSLRGENSPLHF. The CDR3 DNA sequence: TGTGCCAGCAGCTTGAGGGGAGAGAATTCACCCCTCCACTTT.

The chain uses TRBV9 and TRBJ2-1; D is ambiguous. The CDR3 consists of 14 residues. V dropped 4 bases and J dropped 8 bases, with 16 bases sitting between them. From germline, CDR1 is SGDLS and CDR2 YYNGEE. CDR3 region: CASSPYSPTDEQFF. DNA for the CDR3: TGTGCCAGCAGCCCGTACTCCCCAACCGATGAGCAGTTCTTC. The variable domain in full, with the rest retrieved from reference TRBV9 and TRBJ2-1, is DSGVTQTPKHLITATGQRVTLRCSPRSGDLSVYWYQQSLDQGLQFLIQYYNGEERAKGNILERFSAQQFPDLHSELNLSSLELGDSALYFCASSPYSPTDEQFFGPGTRLTVL.

In its sample, this clonotype was seen many times. The V call is TRBV5-1, the J call TRBJ2-3; D is ambiguous. Trimming took off 0 bases at V and 4 bases at J, with 3 bases between the two ends. Germline CDR1 and CDR2: SGHRS and YFSETQ. This CDR3 has 12 residues. The CDR3, as DNA: TGCGCCAGCAGCTTGGTTTCAGATACGCAGTATTTT. This sequence encodes CASSLVSDTQYF. Drawing the rest from reference TRBV5-1 and TRBJ2-3, the complete variable domain is KAGVTQTPRYLIKTRGQQVTLSCSPISGHRSVSWYQQTPGQGLQFLFEYFSETQRNKGNFPGRFSGRQFSNSRSEMNVSTLELGDSALYLCASSLVSDTQYFGPGTRLTVL.